This TCR beta chain was retrieved from a study of blood T cell repertoires in COVID-19. In the original workflow: It was from reference gene primer amplification that nucleated cell counts were estimated. Libraries were prepared by immunoSEQ multiplex PCR; TCRdb keeps only in-frame clonotypes and omits some of them. D and trimming come from the DNA, and the V and J calls and clone size come from that table. Among 150,000 to 200,000 clones listed, about 86% were seen once. The CDR3 totals 15 residues. CDR1 is MNHEY, CDR2 SVGAGI, per germline. The V gene end was trimmed by 2 bases and the J gene end by 5 bases; junction bases not matched to a gene: 6. This clone appeared once.

The sequence was collected from a woman between 18 and 29 years old who had recovered from COVID-19. The chain employs TRBV6-5 and TRBJ2-7, with TRBD1 matching 10 bases. The sequencing sample was made of peripheral blood. CDR3 region: CASSYGTGQGHEQYF. CDR3 DNA sequence: TGTGCCAGCAGTTACGGGACGGGACAGGGGCACGAGCAGTACTTC.